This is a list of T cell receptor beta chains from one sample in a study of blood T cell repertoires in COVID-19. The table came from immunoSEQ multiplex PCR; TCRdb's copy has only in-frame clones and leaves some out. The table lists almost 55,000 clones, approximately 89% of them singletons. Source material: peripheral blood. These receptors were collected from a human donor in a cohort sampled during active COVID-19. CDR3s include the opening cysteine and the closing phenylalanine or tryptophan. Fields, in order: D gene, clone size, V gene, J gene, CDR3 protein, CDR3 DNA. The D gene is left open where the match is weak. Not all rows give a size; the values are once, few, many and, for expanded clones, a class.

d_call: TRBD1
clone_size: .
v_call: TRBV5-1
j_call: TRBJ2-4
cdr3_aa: CASSLAGTGELAKNIQYF
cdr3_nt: TGCGCCAGCAGCTTGGCCGGGACAGGGGAGCTAGCCAAAAACATTCAGTACTTC

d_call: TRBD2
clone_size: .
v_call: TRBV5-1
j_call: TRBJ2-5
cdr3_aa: CASSQERGWDQYF
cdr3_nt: TGCGCCAGCAGCCAGGAGCGGGGGTGGGACCAGTACTTC

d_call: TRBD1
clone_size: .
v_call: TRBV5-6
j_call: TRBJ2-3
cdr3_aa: CASSKDRVGTDTQYF
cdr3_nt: TGTGCCAGCAGCAAGGACAGGGTAGGGACAGATACGCAGTATTTT

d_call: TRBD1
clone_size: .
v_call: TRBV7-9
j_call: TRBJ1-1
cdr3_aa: CASSERGREAFF
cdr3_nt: TGTGCCAGCAGCGAAAGGGGGCGTGAAGCTTTCTTT

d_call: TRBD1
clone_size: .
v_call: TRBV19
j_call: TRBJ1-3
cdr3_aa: CASSWGQTSGNTIYF
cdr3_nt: TGTGCCAGTAGTTGGGGACAGACCTCTGGAAACACCATATATTTT

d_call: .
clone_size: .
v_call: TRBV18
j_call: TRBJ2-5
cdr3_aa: CASSPLVNPAQETQYF
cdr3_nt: TGTGCCAGCTCACCCCTCGTTAACCCCGCGCAAGAGACCCAGTACTTC

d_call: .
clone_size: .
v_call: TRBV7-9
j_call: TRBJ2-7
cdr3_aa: CASSPNRATYEQYF
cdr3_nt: TGTGCCAGCAGCCCAAACAGGGCAACCTACGAGCAGTACTTC

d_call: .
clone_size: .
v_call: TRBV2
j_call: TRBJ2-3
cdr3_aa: CASTGGISTDTQYF
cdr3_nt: TGTGCCAGCACGGGCGGGATTAGCACAGATACGCAGTATTTT

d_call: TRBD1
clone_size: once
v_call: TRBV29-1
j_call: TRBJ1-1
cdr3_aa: CSVERGQGISEAFF
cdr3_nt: TGCAGCGTTGAAAGGGGACAGGGGATTTCTGAAGCTTTCTTT

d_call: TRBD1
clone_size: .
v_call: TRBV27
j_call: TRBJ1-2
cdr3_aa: CASSPTGIGYTF
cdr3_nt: TGTGCCAGCAGCCCGACAGGGATCGGCTACACCTTC

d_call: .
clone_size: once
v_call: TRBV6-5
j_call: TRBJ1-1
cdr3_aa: CASSPREGTEAFF
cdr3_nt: TGTGCCAGCAGCCCCAGGGAGGGCACTGAAGCTTTCTTT

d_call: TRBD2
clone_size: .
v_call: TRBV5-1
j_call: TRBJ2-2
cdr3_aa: CASSLLAGLSGELFF
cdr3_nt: TGCGCCAGCAGCTTACTAGCGGGGTTATCCGGGGAGCTGTTTTTT

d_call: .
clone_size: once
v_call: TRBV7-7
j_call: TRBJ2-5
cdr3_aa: CASSPTGARDKGETQYF
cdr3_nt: TGTGCCAGCAGCCCAACCGGCGCCCGGGACAAGGGAGAGACCCAGTACTTC

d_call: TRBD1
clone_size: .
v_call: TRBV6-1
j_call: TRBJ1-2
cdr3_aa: CASSDRDRGGYTF
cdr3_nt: TGTGCCAGCAGTGACCGGGACAGGGGCGGCTACACCTTC

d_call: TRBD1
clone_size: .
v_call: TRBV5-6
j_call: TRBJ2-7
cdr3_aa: CASSPTGDSYEQYF
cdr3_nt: TGTGCCAGCAGCCCGACCGGGGACAGCTACGAGCAGTACTTC

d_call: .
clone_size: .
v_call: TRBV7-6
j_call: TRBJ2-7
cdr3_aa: CASSPSAGRHEQYF
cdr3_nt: TGTGCCAGCAGCCCTAGTGCAGGGCGACACGAGCAGTACTTC

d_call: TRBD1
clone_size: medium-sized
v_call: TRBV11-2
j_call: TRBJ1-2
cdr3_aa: CASSVGDSHYGYTF
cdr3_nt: TGTGCCAGCAGCGTCGGGGACAGTCACTATGGCTACACCTTC